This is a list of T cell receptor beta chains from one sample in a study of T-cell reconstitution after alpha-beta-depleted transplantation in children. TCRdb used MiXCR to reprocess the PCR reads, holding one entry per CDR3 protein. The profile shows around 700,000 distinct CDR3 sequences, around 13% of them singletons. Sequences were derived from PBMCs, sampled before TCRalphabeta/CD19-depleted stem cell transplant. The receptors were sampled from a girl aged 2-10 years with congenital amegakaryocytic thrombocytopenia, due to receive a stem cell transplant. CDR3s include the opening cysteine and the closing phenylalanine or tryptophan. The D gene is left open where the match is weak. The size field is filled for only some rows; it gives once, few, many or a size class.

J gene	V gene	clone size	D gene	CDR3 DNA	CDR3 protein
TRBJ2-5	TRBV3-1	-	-	TGTGCCAGCAGCCAGAGCTTAGCGCCCCAAGAGACCCAGTACTTC	CASSQSLAPQETQYF
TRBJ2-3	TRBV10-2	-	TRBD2	TGCGCCAGCAGATCGGGACTAGCGGGAGACACAGATACGCAGTATTTT	CASRSGLAGDTDTQYF
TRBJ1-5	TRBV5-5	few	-	TGTGCCAGCAGCTTCGGCCCCCTTAGCAATCAGCCCCAGCATTTT	CASSFGPLSNQPQHF
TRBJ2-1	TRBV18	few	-	TGTGCCAGCTCGGGACGGATTCCCCGGCATGAGCAGTTCTTC	CASSGRIPRHEQFF
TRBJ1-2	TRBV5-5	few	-	TGTGCCAGCAGCTTGCATGTGGCTGACTATGGCTACACCTTC	CASSLHVADYGYTF
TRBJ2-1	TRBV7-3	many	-	TGTGCCAGCAGTTTATTTCGGGCCCCGGGTAATGAGCAGTTCTTC	CASSLFRAPGNEQFF
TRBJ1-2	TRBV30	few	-	TGTGCCTGGAGCACAGGGATCCATGGCTACACCTTC	CAWSTGIHGYTF
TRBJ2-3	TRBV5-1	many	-	TGCGCCAGCACCTTTTCCGGGGATACGCAGTATTTT	CASTFSGDTQYF
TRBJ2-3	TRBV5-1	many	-	TGCGCCAGCAGCTTGGAGGAAAGGGGAGTGACAGATACGCAGTATTTT	CASSLEERGVTDTQYF
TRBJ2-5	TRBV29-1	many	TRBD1	TGCAGCGGTAGTGGGGGACAGCTCCAAGAGACCCAGTACTTC	CSGSGGQLQETQYF
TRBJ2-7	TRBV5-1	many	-	TGCGCCAGCAGCTTTTCCGGGGGAGCCTACGAGCAGTACTTC	CASSFSGGAYEQYF
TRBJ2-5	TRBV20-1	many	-	TGCAGTGCTCATACCGACCGTTTAGGGGATATACAAGAGACCCAGTACTTC	CSAHTDRLGDIQETQYF
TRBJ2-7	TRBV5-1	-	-	TGCGCCAGCAGTGATCAGGGTGATTCCTACGAGCAGTACTTC	CASSDQGDSYEQYF
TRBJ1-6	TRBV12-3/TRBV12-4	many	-	TGTGCCAGCATGCTCGACAGGCCCTCACCCCTCCACTTT	CASMLDRPSPLHF
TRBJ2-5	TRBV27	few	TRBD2	TGTGCCAGCAGTTCTCGGACTAGCCGGACCCAGTACTTC	CASSSRTSRTQYF
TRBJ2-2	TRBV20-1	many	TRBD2	TGCAGTGCCCCTCCGACTAGCGGGGAAACCGGGGAGCTGTTTTTT	CSAPPTSGETGELFF
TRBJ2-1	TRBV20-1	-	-	TGCAGTGTTCGGGGACGTACCTACAATGAGCAGTTCTTC	CSVRGRTYNEQFF
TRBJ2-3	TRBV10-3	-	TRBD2	TGTGCCATCAGTGACACGGCGTCGGCGGGGGGCACAGATACGCAGTATTTT	CAISDTASAGGTDTQYF
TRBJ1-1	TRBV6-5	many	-	TGTGCCAGCAGTTACTCAGGGTCCACTGAAGCTTTCTTT	CASSYSGSTEAFF
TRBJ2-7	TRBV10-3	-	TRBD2	TGTGCCATCATGACTAGCGGAACCTACGAGCAGTACTTC	CAIMTSGTYEQYF
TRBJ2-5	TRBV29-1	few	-	TGCAGCGTTTCACTCCAAGAGACCCAGTACTTC	CSVSLQETQYF
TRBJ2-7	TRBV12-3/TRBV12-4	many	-	TGTGCCAGCAGTCCTAAAGCGACGAACTACGAGCAGTACTTC	CASSPKATNYEQYF
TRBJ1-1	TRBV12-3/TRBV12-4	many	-	TGTGCCAGCAGTTCGAAGGGGATTCGGGTGGAGACTGAAGCTTTCTTT	CASSSKGIRVETEAFF
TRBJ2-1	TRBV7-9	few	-	TGTGCCAGCGGTAACAACCCTGTGGGGGGCTACAATGAGCAGTTCTTC	CASGNNPVGGYNEQFF
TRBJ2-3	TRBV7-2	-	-	TGTGCCAGCAGCTCCGCGACTAGTACCCTTCGGGGGAGGTATTTT	CASSSATSTLRGRYF
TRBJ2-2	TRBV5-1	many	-	TGCGCCAGCAGCTTGGCGCGGTCTGCGAACACCGGGGAGCTGTTTTTT	CASSLARSANTGELFF
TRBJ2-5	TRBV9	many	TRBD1	TGTGCCAGCAGCCCCCATGACAGGGTGAAGACCCAGTACTTC	CASSPHDRVKTQYF
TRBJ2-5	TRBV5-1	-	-	TGCGCCAGCAGCTTGGGGGGTCACCAAGAGACCCAGTACTTC	CASSLGGHQETQYF
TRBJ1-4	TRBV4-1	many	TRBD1	TGCGCCAGCAGCCAAGGAGACAGGGGCACTAATGAAAAACTGTTTTTT	CASSQGDRGTNEKLFF
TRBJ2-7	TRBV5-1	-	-	TGCGCCAGCAGCTTGGATGCGGGTTCTCCCTACGAGCAGTACTTC	CASSLDAGSPYEQYF
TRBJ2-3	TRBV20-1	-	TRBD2	TGCAGTGCTAGACCTCCCACTTCCGTTTTCTCGGGGGGGCAGTATTTT	CSARPPTSVFSGGQYF
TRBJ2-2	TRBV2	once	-	TGTGCCTTCAGTTCTAGGACAGTCCTCAGGAGGGGGACCGGGGAGCTGTTTTTT	CAFSSRTVLRRGTGELFF
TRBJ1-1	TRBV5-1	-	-	TGCGCCAGCAGCCCGAGGCCCCTAAGATCGAACACTGAAGCTTTCTTT	CASSPRPLRSNTEAFF
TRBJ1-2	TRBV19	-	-	TGTGCCAGTAGTGCGGGGACTTCCGCCGGGTATGGCTACACCTTC	CASSAGTSAGYGYTF
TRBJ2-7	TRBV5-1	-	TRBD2	TGCGCCAGCAGCTTGCCTCCTGCGGGCGGGAGGCCCTACGAGCAGTACTTC	CASSLPPAGGRPYEQYF
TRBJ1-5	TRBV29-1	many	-	TGCAGCGTTGGGGCGACCACAGGCCAGCCCCAGCATTTT	CSVGATTGQPQHF
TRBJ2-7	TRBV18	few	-	TGTGCCAGCTCACCATTGAGGAGTGCCCCCTCCTACGAGCAGTACTTC	CASSPLRSAPSYEQYF
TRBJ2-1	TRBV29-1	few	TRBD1	TGCAGCGCGGACGGACAGGGTTACAATGAGCAGTTCTTC	CSADGQGYNEQFF
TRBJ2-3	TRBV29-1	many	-	TGCAGCGTTGGGGGGAGGTCCGGCTTCACAGATACGCAGTATTTT	CSVGGRSGFTDTQYF
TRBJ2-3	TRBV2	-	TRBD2	TGTGCCAGCAGTACACATGGACTAGCGGGAGGTAGCACAGATACGCAGTATTTT	CASSTHGLAGGSTDTQYF
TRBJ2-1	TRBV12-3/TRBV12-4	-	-	TGTGCCAGCAGCCTACGAACAAGGCATAGCGGAGGCTCCTACAATGAGCAGTTCTTC	CASSLRTRHSGGSYNEQFF
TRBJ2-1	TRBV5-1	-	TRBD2	TGCGCCAGCAGCTTGACAACCCCAGGGACTAGCGGGAGAGGGGATGAGCAGTTCTTC	CASSLTTPGTSGRGDEQFF
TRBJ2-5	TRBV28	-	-	TGTGCCGCCTCACTAGGGGGAGGTGAGACCCAGTACTTC	CAASLGGGETQYF
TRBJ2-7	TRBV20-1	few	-	TGCAGTGCTAGAGATCGTCCCTCAAAGGGCCCCTACGAGCAGTACTTC	CSARDRPSKGPYEQYF
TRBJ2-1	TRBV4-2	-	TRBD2	TGTGCCAGCAGCCAAGGGTTTCCGGGACTAGAAGGGGATGAGCAGTTCTTC	CASSQGFPGLEGDEQFF
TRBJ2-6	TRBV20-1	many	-	TGCAGTGCTAGTGAGGGCCCCCCCTCTGGGGCCAACGTCCTGACTTTC	CSASEGPPSGANVLTF